These T cell receptor beta chains were read from a single sample in a study of blood T cell repertoires in COVID-19. The assay was immunoSEQ multiplex PCR, and TCRdb's table has in-frame clones only and misses some. The sample lists under 200,000 clones, under 85% occurring once. The sample was peripheral blood. The source is a man aged 65-85 years with acute or convalescent COVID-19. CDR3s include the opening cysteine and the closing phenylalanine or tryptophan. Each record gives: J gene, clone size, V gene, D gene, CDR3 protein, CDR3 DNA. The D gene is left open where the match is weak. Size values are once, few and many counts, or a class for expanded clones, and some rows have none.

J: TRBJ2-7
size: .
V: TRBV7-8
D: .
CDR3: CASSLAKGEGNEQYF
DNA: TGTGCCAGCAGCTTAGCGAAGGGGGAGGGGAACGAGCAGTACTTC

J: TRBJ1-2
size: few
V: TRBV3-1/TRBV3-2
D: .
CDR3: CASSQDRRRLGPPSYGYTF
DNA: TGTGCCAGCAGCCAAGATCGGCGGCGGTTGGGTCCACCATCCTATGGCTACACCTTC

J: TRBJ1-1
size: .
V: TRBV27
D: .
CDR3: CASSLMGGSTEAFF
DNA: TGTGCCAGCAGCCTAATGGGAGGTTCCACTGAAGCTTTCTTT

J: TRBJ2-1
size: .
V: TRBV3-1/TRBV3-2
D: TRBD2
CDR3: CASSQGLAGGPYNEQFF
DNA: TGTGCCAGCAGCCAAGGACTAGCGGGGGGGCCCTACAATGAGCAGTTCTTC

J: TRBJ2-5
size: .
V: TRBV18
D: TRBD2
CDR3: CASSPPPAGGQETQYF
DNA: TGTGCCAGCTCACCACCGCCAGCGGGGGGGCAAGAGACCCAGTACTTC

J: TRBJ2-7
size: .
V: TRBV7-9
D: TRBD1
CDR3: CASSSGTGFSYEQYF
DNA: TGTGCCAGCAGCTCCGGGACAGGGTTTTCCTACGAGCAGTACTTC

J: TRBJ1-5
size: .
V: TRBV13
D: TRBD1
CDR3: CASSTGQGNQPQHF
DNA: TGTGCCAGCAGCACCGGACAGGGTAATCAGCCCCAGCATTTT

J: TRBJ1-5
size: few
V: TRBV19
D: .
CDR3: CASSRLTSEGRSNQPQHF
DNA: TGTGCCAGCAGCCGATTAACCAGCGAAGGGAGGTCAAATCAGCCCCAGCATTTT

J: TRBJ2-1
size: .
V: TRBV19
D: TRBD2
CDR3: CASSIIAGGSNEQFF
DNA: TGTGCCAGTAGTATTATAGCGGGAGGCTCCAATGAGCAGTTCTTC

J: TRBJ2-7
size: .
V: TRBV7-6
D: .
CDR3: CASSLGVAYEQYF
DNA: TGTGCCAGCAGCTTAGGCGTAGCGTATGAGCAGTACTTC

J: TRBJ2-5
size: once
V: TRBV18
D: .
CDR3: CASSGQGNQETQYF
DNA: TGTGCCAGCTCGGGCCAGGGGAATCAAGAGACCCAGTACTTC

J: TRBJ1-1
size: .
V: TRBV5-1
D: TRBD1
CDR3: CASSGTGEAFF
DNA: TGCGCCAGCAGCGGGACAGGTGAAGCTTTCTTT

J: TRBJ2-1
size: few
V: TRBV27
D: .
CDR3: CASSSLRNEQFF
DNA: TGTGCCAGCAGTTCACTACGCAATGAGCAGTTCTTC

J: TRBJ1-5
size: once
V: TRBV19
D: .
CDR3: CASSTGGRNQPQHF
DNA: TGTGCCAGTAGCACGGGGGGCCGCAATCAGCCCCAGCATTTT

J: TRBJ1-5
size: .
V: TRBV5-6
D: TRBD1
CDR3: CASSLTGGVGNQPQHF
DNA: TGTGCCAGCAGCCTTACAGGGGGCGTCGGCAATCAGCCCCAGCATTTT

J: TRBJ2-3
size: few
V: TRBV19
D: TRBD1
CDR3: CASSGRDRGHYSTDTQYF
DNA: TGTGCCAGTAGTGGCCGGGACAGGGGGCATTATAGCACAGATACGCAGTATTTT

J: TRBJ1-1
size: .
V: TRBV5-1
D: .
CDR3: CASSSDSSGEAFF
DNA: TGCGCCAGCAGCTCAGACAGTTCCGGTGAAGCTTTCTTT

J: TRBJ1-3
size: .
V: TRBV10-1
D: .
CDR3: CASSARTAGNTIYF
DNA: TGCGCCAGCAGCGCCCGGACAGCTGGAAACACCATATATTTT

J: TRBJ1-1
size: few
V: TRBV5-6
D: .
CDR3: CASSLPELNTEAFF
DNA: TGTGCCAGCAGCTTGCCGGAGCTGAACACTGAAGCTTTCTTT

J: TRBJ2-1
size: .
V: TRBV14
D: TRBD2
CDR3: CASSLGTSGGNEQFF
DNA: TGTGCCAGCAGCCTTGGGACTAGCGGGGGAAATGAGCAGTTCTTC

J: TRBJ1-3
size: .
V: TRBV30
D: .
CDR3: CAWSGPPSGNTIYF
DNA: TGTGCCTGGAGTGGGCCCCCCTCTGGAAACACCATATATTTT

J: TRBJ2-2
size: .
V: TRBV6-5
D: .
CDR3: CASSYRQGGLRELFF
DNA: TGTGCCAGCAGTTATCGACAGGGAGGTCTCAGGGAGCTGTTTTTT

J: TRBJ1-2
size: .
V: TRBV3-1/TRBV3-2
D: .
CDR3: CASSQDGQPYGYTF
DNA: TGTGCCAGCAGCCAGGACGGACAGCCATATGGCTACACCTTC

J: TRBJ1-2
size: few
V: TRBV5-6
D: .
CDR3: CASSVRGGGDYGYTF
DNA: TGTGCCAGCAGCGTCCGCGGAGGCGGCGACTATGGCTACACCTTC

J: TRBJ2-1
size: once
V: TRBV7-7
D: TRBD1
CDR3: CASSLTGGPYNEQFF
DNA: TGTGCTAGCAGCTTGACAGGGGGCCCCTACAATGAGCAGTTCTTC

J: TRBJ2-2
size: .
V: TRBV13
D: TRBD2
CDR3: CASSSQTSGALRRELFF
DNA: TGTGCCAGCAGCTCACAAACTAGCGGGGCCCTCCGGCGGGAGCTGTTTTTT

J: TRBJ1-3
size: once
V: TRBV29-1
D: .
CDR3: CSGNIGNTIYF
DNA: TGCAGCGGCAACATAGGAAACACCATATATTTT

J: TRBJ2-5
size: .
V: TRBV9
D: .
CDR3: CASSDTNPQRRETQYF
DNA: TGTGCCAGCAGCGACACTAATCCTCAAAGGAGAGAGACCCAGTACTTC

J: TRBJ1-1
size: .
V: TRBV19
D: .
CDR3: CASLDSPLMNTEAFF
DNA: TGTGCCAGCCTGGACAGCCCACTCATGAACACTGAAGCTTTCTTT

J: TRBJ2-3
size: .
V: TRBV7-8
D: .
CDR3: CASSLGVGRSTDTQYF
DNA: TGTGCCAGCAGCTTAGGGGTCGGGAGAAGCACAGATACGCAGTATTTT

J: TRBJ2-5
size: .
V: TRBV3-1/TRBV3-2
D: TRBD2
CDR3: CASSLQRVEENYTSGGKETQYF
DNA: TGTGCCAGCAGCCTCCAACGGGTGGAGGAAAACTATACTAGCGGAGGAAAAGAGACCCAGTACTTC

J: TRBJ2-3
size: .
V: TRBV7-6
D: TRBD2
CDR3: CASSELAGGPRDTQYF
DNA: TGTGCCAGCAGCGAACTAGCGGGGGGGCCTAGAGATACGCAGTATTTT

J: TRBJ1-6
size: few
V: TRBV27
D: .
CDR3: CASSSTGYNSPLHF
DNA: TGTGCCAGCAGCTCCACAGGATATAATTCACCCCTCCACTTT

J: TRBJ2-7
size: .
V: TRBV28
D: TRBD2
CDR3: CASSTSGRFQNEQYF
DNA: TGTGCCAGCAGTACTAGCGGGAGGTTCCAGAACGAGCAGTACTTC

J: TRBJ2-3
size: .
V: TRBV11-3
D: .
CDR3: CASSTGLTSTDTQYF
DNA: TGTGCCAGCAGCACCGGACTGACTAGCACAGATACGCAGTATTTT

J: TRBJ2-5
size: .
V: TRBV7-8
D: TRBD2
CDR3: CASSLEVFFRAGGKETQYF
DNA: TGTGCCAGCAGCTTAGAGGTTTTTTTTCGAGCGGGAGGAAAAGAGACCCAGTACTTC

J: TRBJ2-1
size: .
V: TRBV4-1
D: TRBD2
CDR3: CASSQDNGRAPYNEQFF
DNA: TGCGCCAGCAGCCAAGATAACGGGAGGGCCCCCTACAATGAGCAGTTCTTC

J: TRBJ2-7
size: .
V: TRBV3-1/TRBV3-2
D: TRBD2
CDR3: CASSQRGLAGPVEQYF
DNA: TGTGCCAGCAGCCAAAGAGGACTAGCGGGCCCTGTCGAGCAGTACTTC